The 10 T cell receptor beta chains below were found in one sample sequenced in a study of neurological immune-mediated disorders. TCRdb called the 5' RACE reads again in MiXCR, with one record for every CDR3 protein. The sample holds approximately 82,000 distinct CDR3 sequences, around 13% seen once. The time point was: longitudinal time-point 2. Sequenced material: PBMCs. Source of these receptors: a female donor with HTLV-1-associated myelopathy (HAM/TSP).

The J gene is TRBJ2-1, the V gene TRBV5-1; 11 nucleotides line up with TRBD2. This CDR3 is 16 amino acids long. V trimming: 6 bases; J trimming: 2 bases; junction bases outside the gene matches: 7. Germline-derived CDR1 and CDR2 are SGHRS and YFSETQ. DNA of the CDR3: TGCGCCAGCAAACTCGGGACTAGCGGAGCCTACAATGAGCAGTTCTTC. Translation: CASKLGTSGAYNEQFF.

This clonotype was found many times. The chain recombines TRBV3-1 with TRBJ1-2; the D is unclear. CDR1 LGHDT and CDR2 YNNKEL come from the germline V gene (reference sequence). This CDR3 has 19 amino acids. V was clipped by 0 bases and J by 1 base, with 21 bases between them. CDR3 sequence reads: CASSQEGMVEWSNNYGYTF. The CDR3 DNA is TGTGCCAGCAGCCAAGAGGGTATGGTTGAGTGGAGTAATAACTATGGCTACACCTTC.

This clonotype has at least ten counts. V is TRBV10-2 and J is TRBJ2-5; D is undetermined. The CDR3 covers 14 residues. Germline V gene lookup returns CDR1 WSHSY and CDR2 SAAADI. V lost 6 bases and J lost 4, with 15 bases in between. CDR3 residues: CASRRLAGLETQYF. CDR3 DNA: TGCGCCAGCAGAAGATTAGCAGGTCTAGAGACCCAGTACTTC.

This clonotype was seen ten or more times. The chain combines TRBV10-3 with TRBJ2-3, with 7 bases fitting TRBD1. Germline V gene data show CDR1 as ENHRY and CDR2 as SYGVKD. J was trimmed by 5 bases and V by 4 bases; bases with no gene match: 0. The CDR3 contains 12 residues. The CDR3 reads CAISGTGDTQYF. The CDR3 DNA reads TGTGCCATCAGTGGGACAGGAGATACGCAGTATTTT.

This clonotype was recorded many times. The chain uses TRBV12-3 or TRBV12-4 and TRBJ1-6, with D perhaps matching TRBD1 (5 bases). V lost 6 bases and J 8 bases, leaving 11 bases between the germline ends. This CDR3 region has 13 residues. The CDR3 reads CASRLKGDSPLHF. CDR3 coding DNA: TGTGCCAGCAGACTAAAAGGGGATTCACCCCTCCACTTT.

This clonotype has a count of ten or more. The rearrangement uses TRBV3-1 and TRBJ2-1; no reliable D call. The CDR3 has 18 amino acids. V gave up 4 bases and J gave up 0 bases, with 19 bases separating them. In germline, CDR1 is LGHDT, CDR2 YNNKEL (reference sequence). This CDR3 reads CASSPHDVLRSSYNEQFF. The CDR3 coding sequence is TGTGCCAGCAGCCCCCATGATGTGTTGCGGAGCTCCTACAATGAGCAGTTCTTC.

This clonotype was picked up many times. The chain carries TRBV20-1 and TRBJ2-5; the D call may be TRBD1 or TRBD2 (5 bases each). The CDR3 consists of 13 residues. Germline V gene lookup returns CDR1 DFQATT and CDR2 SNEGSKA (reference sequence). V lost 6 bases to trimming and J lost 7 bases, with 18 bases between them. For the CDR3, the DNA is TGCAGTGCCGGGCCCAGCGGACATGTGACCCAGTACTTC. Protein: CSAGPSGHVTQYF.

This clonotype was counted many times. The chain uses TRBV7-2 and TRBJ2-6; TRBD2 agrees at 9 bases. Trimming at V came to 5 bases and at J to 2 bases, leaving 7 bases not matched to a gene. Germline values: CDR1 SGHTA, CDR2 FQGNSA. The CDR3 spans 17 residues. The CDR3 coding sequence is TGTGCCAGCAGCCCGCGGGGGGGGGACCCTGGGGCCAACGTCCTGACTTTC. Translating it yields CASSPRGGDPGANVLTF.

As regards this clonotype: One base away lies a much larger clone, so this may be a sequencing read error. V usage is TRBV28 and J usage is TRBJ2-6, with D perhaps matching TRBD1 (7 bases). CDR1 is MDHEN, CDR2 SYDVKM, per germline. Trimming cost V 11 bases and J 4 bases, with 18 bases left between them. This CDR3 contains 15 residues. The CDR3 region is CAGSRGATGANVLTF. CDR3 DNA sequence: TGTGCCGGCTCCAGGGGGGCGACGGGGGCCAACGTCCTGACTTTC.

This clonotype was seen repeatedly, ten times or more. The chain carries TRBV5-5 and TRBJ2-1, with D perhaps matching TRBD1 (6 bases). This CDR3 is 15 amino acids long. Germline values: CDR1 SGHKS, CDR2 YYEKEE (reference sequence). Trimming stripped 0 bases from V and 2 bases from J, with 9 bases between. CDR3 bases: TGTGCCAGCAGCTTGGCCCAGGGGACCTACAATGAGCAGTTCTTC. Residues: CASSLAQGTYNEQFF.